This paragraph reports one TCR beta chain. Its antigen is unidentified. This sample is drawn from a study of cytomegalovirus exposure and HLA in healthy donors. The CDR3 contains 15 residues. Trimming at V came to 4 bases and at J to 2 bases, leaving 7 bases not matched to a gene. Germline CDR1 and CDR2: SGDLS and YYNGEE. Study conclusions and caveats: Earlier analysis found most TCR beta V segments productive about 90% or about 30% of the time. The classifier, whose performance was assessed in both the original and validation cohorts, reportedly diagnosed cytomegalovirus status with high specificity and sensitivity. A link between a missense DCLRE1C variant and TCR beta V- and J-gene trimming emerged from a later analysis.

Primers for the PCR totalled 60 Vbeta and 13 Jbeta. Sequenced by immunoSEQ multiplex PCR; TCRdb stores in-frame clones only, minus some. In the table there are under 150,000 clones, roughly 80% of which are singletons. This chain joins TRBV9 and TRBJ1-1, with 8 nucleotides matching TRBD1. Material for sequencing was PBMCs. The TCR originated in a woman in her forties in good health and CMV-seropositive. The CDR3, as DNA: TGTGCCAGCAGCTTTAGCGGACAGGGTAACACTGAAGCTTTCTTT. Protein: CASSFSGQGNTEAFF.